This T cell receptor beta chain appears in the sequencing data of a study of radiotherapy plus CTLA-4 blockade in lung cancer. Study details: Objective responses were recorded in around 18% of patients, with disease control recorded in approximately 34%.

Points on this clone: Antigen unknown.

This CDR3 is 15 amino acids long. Germline V gene sequence: CDR1 LGHNA, CDR2 YNFKEQ. V gave up 4 bases and J gave up 7 bases; unmatched junction bases: 9. The study treated chemo-refractory metastatic non-small-cell lung cancer patients with focal radiation plus ipilimumab CTLA-4 blockade. General study points: Per reports, early blood T cell clone dynamics, plus interferon-beta, forecast response most strongly. Radiotherapy with ipilimumab was followed by blood expansion of tumor-derived clones.

The assay was immunoSEQ multiplex PCR, and TCRdb's table has in-frame clones only and misses some. The table includes about 73,000 clones, around 87% detected once. The receptor's source is a human donor with non-small cell lung cancer that progressed on radiotherapy plus ipilimumab. The input for sequencing was peripheral blood, taken from a patient treated with radiotherapy plus ipilimumab. V usage is TRBV4-2 and J usage is TRBJ2-5; TRBD1 agrees at 10 bases. This CDR3 is CASSLRDRGDGTQYF. CDR3 in DNA: TGTGCCAGCAGCCTCCGGGACAGGGGAGATGGGACCCAGTACTTC.